This T cell receptor beta chain is drawn from a study of T cell responses to AZD1222 COVID-19 vaccine. Whole-study results and caveats: Close to half of all spike-specific TCRs reportedly target regions of the variants that are unmutated.

TCRdb's copy holds only in-frame clones and misses some; the assay was immunoSEQ multiplex PCR. The sample records under 150,000 clones, around 87% being singletons. This clone was picked up a small number of times. Its cognate antigen is unknown. This TCR was recovered from an adult who received the AZD1222 COVID-19 vaccine. Sequencing was performed on peripheral blood, taken 28 days after the second AZD1222 dose.

In nucleotides, the CDR3 is TGCAGCGTGTTTGGCCTCGACGGGGAAAAACTGTTTTTT. It yields the protein CSVFGLDGEKLFF. The rearrangement uses TRBV29-1 and TRBJ1-4; the D is unclear. The germline CDR1 and CDR2 sequences are SQVTM and ANQGSEA. The CDR3 extends over 13 amino acids. V was shortened by 6 bases and J by 8 bases, with 16 bases between the two germline ends.